The clone carrying this T cell receptor (beta chain) appeared a few times. This record comes from a study of CD8+ T cells in alopecia areata. The V gene's germline CDR1 is GTSNPN and CDR2 SVGIG (reference sequence). J lost 6 bases, V lost 6 bases, and 10 bases had no gene match. This CDR3 region has 14 residues. Extracted RNA was reverse transcribed into cDNA, the sequencing template. The data were produced by immunoSEQ multiplex PCR, yet TCRdb's version contains in-frame clones alone and is incomplete. The sample contains around 100,000 clones, around 59% of which appear only once. The specimen sequenced was CD4+ T cells sorted from blood. This chain joins TRBV30 and TRBJ2-2; 7 nucleotides line up with TRBD2. The receptor was derived from a human donor in good health. In DNA form, the CDR3 reads TGTGCCTGTCCCCCCGGGGGGTCATCCGGGGAGCTGTTTTTT. This encodes CACPPGGSSGELFF.